This T cell receptor beta chain is drawn from a study of beta chain features in type 1 diabetes. Study observations and caveats: In all four CD4+ subsets, TCRB CDR3 length was significantly, moderately reduced in type 1 diabetes.

Comment on this clone: Its specificity is unknown.

The study reverse transcribed the entire isolated RNA, so it sequenced expressed TCRB transcripts. The study sequenced naive, central memory and regulatory T cell samples to an average of about 3.6 million reads. Sequencing used immunoSEQ multiplex PCR; TCRdb keeps in-frame clones, though not all of them. There are about 340,000 clones in the sample; around 9.3% occur only once, and 1% lies in the top ten. Trimming removed 3 bases from V and 9 bases from J, with 11 bases in between. This CDR3 region has 12 residues. The germline V gene has CDR1 MNHEY and CDR2 SMNVEV (reference sequence). The rearrangement uses TRBV27 and TRBJ1-1, with D unresolved. The origin of this receptor is a man aged 30 to 45 with type 1 diabetes. Material: central memory CD4+ T cells from blood. The CDR3 region is CASSFPLRQAFF. As DNA, the CDR3 is TGTGCCAGCAGTTTCCCCCTCAGACAAGCTTTCTTT.